This T cell receptor beta chain emerged from a study of blood T cell repertoires in COVID-19. Sequencing was performed with immunoSEQ multiplex PCR; in TCRdb, only in-frame clones are kept and a portion is missing. This sample has 300,000 to 400,000 clones; under 95% occur once, and the top ten carry roughly 3.3%. CDR1 is MNHEY and CDR2 is SMNVEV in the germline V gene (reference sequence). Trimming removed 6 bases from V and 6 bases from J, with 15 bases in between. The CDR3 totals 14 residues. The source of this sequence is a woman under 30 who had recovered from COVID-19. Input material: peripheral blood. This chain joins TRBV27 and TRBJ2-4; D possibly corresponds to TRBD1 (6 bases). This CDR3 reads CASRPARGRNIQYF. The CDR3 DNA reads as TGTGCCAGCAGGCCAGCAAGGGGGAGAAACATTCAGTACTTC.